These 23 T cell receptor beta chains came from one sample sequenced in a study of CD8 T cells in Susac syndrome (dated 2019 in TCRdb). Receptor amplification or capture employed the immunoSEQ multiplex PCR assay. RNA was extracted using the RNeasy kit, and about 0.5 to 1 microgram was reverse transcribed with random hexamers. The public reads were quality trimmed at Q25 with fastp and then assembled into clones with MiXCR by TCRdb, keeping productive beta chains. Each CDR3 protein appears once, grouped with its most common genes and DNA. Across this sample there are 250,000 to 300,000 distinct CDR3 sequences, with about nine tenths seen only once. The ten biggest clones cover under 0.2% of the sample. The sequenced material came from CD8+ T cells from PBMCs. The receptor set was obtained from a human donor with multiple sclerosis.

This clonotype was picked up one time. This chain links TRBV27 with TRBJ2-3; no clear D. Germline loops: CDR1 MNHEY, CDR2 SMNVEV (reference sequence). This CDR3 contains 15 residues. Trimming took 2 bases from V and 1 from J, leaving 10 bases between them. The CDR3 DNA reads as TGTGCCAGCAGTTTAGAGAGGACCCGCACAGATACGCAGTATTTT. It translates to CASSLERTRTDTQYF.

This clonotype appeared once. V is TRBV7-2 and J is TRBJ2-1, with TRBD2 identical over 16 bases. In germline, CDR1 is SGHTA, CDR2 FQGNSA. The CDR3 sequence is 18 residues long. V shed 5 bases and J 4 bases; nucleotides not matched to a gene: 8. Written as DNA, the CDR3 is TGTGCCAGCAGCGTCTCCGGGACTAGCGGGGGGGCGTACAATGAGCAGTTCTTC. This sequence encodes CASSVSGTSGGAYNEQFF.

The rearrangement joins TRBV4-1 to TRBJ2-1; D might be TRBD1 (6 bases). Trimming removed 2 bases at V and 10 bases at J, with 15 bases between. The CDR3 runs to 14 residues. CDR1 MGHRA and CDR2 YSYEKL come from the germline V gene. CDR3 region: CASSQSRDIWEQFF. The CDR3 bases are TGCGCCAGCAGCCAATCCCGGGACATCTGGGAGCAGTTCTTC.

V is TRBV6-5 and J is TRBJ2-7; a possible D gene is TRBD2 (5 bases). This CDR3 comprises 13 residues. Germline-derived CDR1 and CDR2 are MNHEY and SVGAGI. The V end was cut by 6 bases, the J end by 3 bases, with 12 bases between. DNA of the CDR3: TGTGCCAGCAGCGCGGGTATCCTCTACGAGCAGTACTTC. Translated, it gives CASSAGILYEQYF.

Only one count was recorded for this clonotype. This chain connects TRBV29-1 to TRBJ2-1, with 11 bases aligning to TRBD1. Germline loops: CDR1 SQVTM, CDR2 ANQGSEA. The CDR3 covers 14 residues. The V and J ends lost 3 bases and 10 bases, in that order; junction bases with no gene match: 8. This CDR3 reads CSVDNGQGAWEQFF. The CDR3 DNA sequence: TGCAGCGTTGATAATGGACAGGGGGCTTGGGAGCAGTTCTTC.

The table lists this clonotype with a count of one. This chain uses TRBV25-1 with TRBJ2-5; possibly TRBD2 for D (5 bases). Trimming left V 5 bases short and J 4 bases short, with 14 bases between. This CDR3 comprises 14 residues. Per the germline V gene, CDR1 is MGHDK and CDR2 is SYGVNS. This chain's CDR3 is CASSSGVGPETQYF. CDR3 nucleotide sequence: TGTGCCAGCAGTTCCGGGGTAGGACCAGAGACCCAGTACTTC.

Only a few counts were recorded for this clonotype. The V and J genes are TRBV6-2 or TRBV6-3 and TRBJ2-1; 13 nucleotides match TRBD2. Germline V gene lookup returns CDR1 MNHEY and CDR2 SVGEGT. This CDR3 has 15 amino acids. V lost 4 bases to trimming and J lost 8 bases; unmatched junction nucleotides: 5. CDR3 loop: CASSSTSGGVDEQFF. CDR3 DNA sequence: TGTGCCAGCAGTTCTACTAGCGGGGGGGTGGATGAGCAGTTCTTC.

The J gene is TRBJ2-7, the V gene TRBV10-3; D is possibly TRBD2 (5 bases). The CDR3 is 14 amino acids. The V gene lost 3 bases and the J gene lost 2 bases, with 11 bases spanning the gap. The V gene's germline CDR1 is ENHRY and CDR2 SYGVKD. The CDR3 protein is CAISDGVPTYEQYF. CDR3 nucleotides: TGTGCCATCAGTGACGGGGTCCCAACCTACGAGCAGTACTTC.

CDR3 amino acids: CASSLLADGGELFF. The CDR3 DNA reads TGTGCCAGCAGTTTGCTAGCTGATGGAGGGGAGCTGTTTTTT. The V gene is TRBV6-4, the J gene TRBJ2-2; tentatively, D is TRBD2 (5 bases). Germline V gene lookup returns CDR1 MRHNA and CDR2 SNTAGT. V was shortened by 5 bases and J by 8 bases, with 15 bases between the two germline ends. The CDR3 is 14 amino acids.

This chain's CDR3 is CATSDRHQETQYF. DNA for the CDR3: TGTGCCACCAGTGATCGGCACCAAGAGACCCAGTACTTC. The chain links TRBV24-1 to TRBJ2-5; no clear D gene. This CDR3 has 13 residues. The V gene lost 3 bases and the J gene lost 0 bases, with 4 bases spanning the gap. Germline CDR1 is KGHDR and CDR2 is SFDVKD.

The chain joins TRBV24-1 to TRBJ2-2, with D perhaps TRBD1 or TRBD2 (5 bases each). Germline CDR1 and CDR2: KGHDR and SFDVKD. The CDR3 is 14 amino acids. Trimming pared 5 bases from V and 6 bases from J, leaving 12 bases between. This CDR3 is CATSVTQGPGELFF. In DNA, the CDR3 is TGTGCCACCAGTGTGACTCAGGGACCCGGGGAGCTGTTTTTT.

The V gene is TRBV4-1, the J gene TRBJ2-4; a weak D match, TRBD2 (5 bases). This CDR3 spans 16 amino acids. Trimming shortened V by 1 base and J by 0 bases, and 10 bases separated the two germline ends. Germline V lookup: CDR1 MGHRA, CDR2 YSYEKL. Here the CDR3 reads CASSQVGVGAKNIQYF. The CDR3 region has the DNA TGCGCCAGCAGCCAAGTGGGAGTTGGAGCCAAAAACATTCAGTACTTC.

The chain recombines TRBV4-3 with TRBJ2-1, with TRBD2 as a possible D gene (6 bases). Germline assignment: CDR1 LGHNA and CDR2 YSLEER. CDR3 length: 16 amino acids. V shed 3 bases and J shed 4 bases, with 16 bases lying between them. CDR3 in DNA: TGCGCCAGCAGCCACCCCCTCGGGACTGAATACAATGAGCAGTTCTTC. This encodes CASSHPLGTEYNEQFF.

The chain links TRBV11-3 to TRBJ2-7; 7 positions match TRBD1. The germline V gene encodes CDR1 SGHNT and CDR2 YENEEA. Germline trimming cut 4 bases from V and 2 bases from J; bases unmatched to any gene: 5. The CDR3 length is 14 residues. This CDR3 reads CASSSTGAAYEQYF. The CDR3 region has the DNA TGTGCCAGCAGCTCCACAGGGGCCGCCTACGAGCAGTACTTC.

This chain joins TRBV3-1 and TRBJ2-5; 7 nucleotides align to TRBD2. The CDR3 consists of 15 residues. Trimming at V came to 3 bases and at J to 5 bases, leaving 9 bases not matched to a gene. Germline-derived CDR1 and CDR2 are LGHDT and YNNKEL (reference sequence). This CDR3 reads CASSHGTGGGETQYF. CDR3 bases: TGTGCCAGCAGCCATGGGACTGGGGGGGGTGAGACCCAGTACTTC.

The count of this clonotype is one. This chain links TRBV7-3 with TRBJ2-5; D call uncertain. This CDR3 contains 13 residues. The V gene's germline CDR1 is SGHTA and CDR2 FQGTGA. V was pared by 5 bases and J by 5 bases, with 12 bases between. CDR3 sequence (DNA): TGTGCCAGCAGCCCCTGGACCGGGGAGACCCAGTACTTC. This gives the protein CASSPWTGETQYF.

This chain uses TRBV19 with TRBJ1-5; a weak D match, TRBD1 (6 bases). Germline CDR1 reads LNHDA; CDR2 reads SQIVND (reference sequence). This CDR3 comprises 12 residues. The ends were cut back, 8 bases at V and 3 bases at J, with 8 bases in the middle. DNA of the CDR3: TGTGCCAGTCGGGACATCAATCAGCCCCAGCATTTT. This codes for CASRDINQPQHF.

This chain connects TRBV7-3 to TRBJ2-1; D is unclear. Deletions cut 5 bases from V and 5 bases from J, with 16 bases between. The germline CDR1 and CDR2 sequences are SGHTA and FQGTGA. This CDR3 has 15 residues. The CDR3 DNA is TGTGCCAGCAGCCCCTCCGTTATGGGAAACAATGAGCAGTTCTTC. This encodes CASSPSVMGNNEQFF.

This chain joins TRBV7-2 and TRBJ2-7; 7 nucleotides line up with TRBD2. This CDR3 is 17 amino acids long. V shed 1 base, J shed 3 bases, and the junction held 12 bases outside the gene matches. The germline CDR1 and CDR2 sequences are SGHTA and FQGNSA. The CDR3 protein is CASSLDSPLAVVYEQYF. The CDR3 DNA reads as TGTGCCAGCAGCTTAGATTCCCCCCTAGCGGTCGTCTACGAGCAGTACTTC.

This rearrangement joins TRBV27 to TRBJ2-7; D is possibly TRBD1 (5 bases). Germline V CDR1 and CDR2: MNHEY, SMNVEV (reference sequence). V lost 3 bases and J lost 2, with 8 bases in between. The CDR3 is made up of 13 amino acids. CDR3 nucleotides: TGTGCCAGCAGTTTCGCCAGGGCCTACGAGCAGTACTTC. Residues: CASSFARAYEQYF.

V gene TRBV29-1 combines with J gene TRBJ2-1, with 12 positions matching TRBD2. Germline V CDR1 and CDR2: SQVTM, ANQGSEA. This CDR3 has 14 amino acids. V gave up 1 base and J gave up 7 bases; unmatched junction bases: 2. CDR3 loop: CSVEGLAGVNEQFF. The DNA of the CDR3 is TGCAGCGTTGAAGGACTAGCGGGAGTTAATGAGCAGTTCTTC.

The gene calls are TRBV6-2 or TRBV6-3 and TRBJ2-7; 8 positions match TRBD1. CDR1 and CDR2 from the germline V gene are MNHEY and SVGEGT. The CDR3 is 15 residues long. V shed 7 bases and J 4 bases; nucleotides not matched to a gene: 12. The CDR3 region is CASNHDRGNAYEQYF. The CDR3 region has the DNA TGTGCCAGCAACCATGACAGGGGAAATGCGTACGAGCAGTACTTC.

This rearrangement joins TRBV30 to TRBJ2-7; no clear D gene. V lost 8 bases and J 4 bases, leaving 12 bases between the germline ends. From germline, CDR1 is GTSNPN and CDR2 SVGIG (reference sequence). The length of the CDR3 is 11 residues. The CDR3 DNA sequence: TGTGCCCAGGACGGAATATACGAGCAGTACTTC. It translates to CAQDGIYEQYF.